This TCR beta chain was sequenced during a study of blood T cell repertoires in COVID-19. At the level of the study: Spain, Italy and the United States supplied samples that represented acute and convalescent COVID-19. PBMCs, B-cell-depleted T cells, or T cells were the source of the cDNA or gDNA that made up the material.

This CDR3 region has 13 residues. Looked up from germline, CDR1 is MGHRA and CDR2 is YSYEKL. The ends were cut back, 1 base at V and 4 bases at J, with 7 bases in the middle. The protocol was immunoSEQ multiplex PCR, while the TCRdb copy is restricted to in-frame clones and leaves out a portion. Of 210,000 or so clones listed, 75% to 85% are singletons. Cohorts were determined from participant-reported clinical history. V gene TRBV4-1 combines with J gene TRBJ1-1; D gene ambiguous. This TCR derives from a man in his thirties or forties with acute COVID-19. The sample was PBMCs or T cells enriched from blood (not recorded which). The CDR3 protein is CASSQGESTEAFF. The CDR3 coding sequence is TGCGCCAGCAGCCAAGGGGAGAGCACTGAAGCTTTCTTT.